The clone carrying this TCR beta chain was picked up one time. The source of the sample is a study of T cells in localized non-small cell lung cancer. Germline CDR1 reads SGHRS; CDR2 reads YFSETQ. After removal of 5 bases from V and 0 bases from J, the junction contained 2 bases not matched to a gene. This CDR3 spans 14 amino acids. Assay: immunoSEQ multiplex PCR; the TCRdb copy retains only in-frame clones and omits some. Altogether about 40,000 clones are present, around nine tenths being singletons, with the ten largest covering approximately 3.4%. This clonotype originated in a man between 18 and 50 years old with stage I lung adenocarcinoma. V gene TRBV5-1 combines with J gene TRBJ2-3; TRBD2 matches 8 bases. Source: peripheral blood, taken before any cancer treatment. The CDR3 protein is CASSSGASTDTQYF. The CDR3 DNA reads TGCGCCAGCAGTAGCGGGGCTAGCACAGATACGCAGTATTTT.